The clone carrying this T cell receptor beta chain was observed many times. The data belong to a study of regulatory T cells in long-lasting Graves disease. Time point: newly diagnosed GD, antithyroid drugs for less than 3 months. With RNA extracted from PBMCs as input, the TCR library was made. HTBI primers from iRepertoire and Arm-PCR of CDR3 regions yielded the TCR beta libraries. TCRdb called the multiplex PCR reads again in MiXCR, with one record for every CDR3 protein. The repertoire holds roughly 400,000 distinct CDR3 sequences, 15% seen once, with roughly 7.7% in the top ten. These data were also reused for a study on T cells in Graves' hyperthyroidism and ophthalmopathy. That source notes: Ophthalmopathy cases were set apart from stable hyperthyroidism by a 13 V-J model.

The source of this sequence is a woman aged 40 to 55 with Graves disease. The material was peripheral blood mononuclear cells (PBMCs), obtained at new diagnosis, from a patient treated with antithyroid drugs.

The CDR3 here is CASSARTSQETQYF. The CDR3 DNA reads as TGTGCCAGCAGCGCCAGGACTAGTCAAGAGACCCAGTACTTC. The genes are TRBV7-8 and TRBJ2-5; TRBD2 aligns across 7 bases. CDR1 is SGHVS and CDR2 is FQNEAQ in the germline V gene. The J segment lost 2 bases and the V segment lost 5 bases, leaving 5 bases of the junction unmatched. CDR3 length: 14 residues.